A single sample is the source of the 28 T cell receptor beta chains below, sequenced in a study of T cells in Graves' hyperthyroidism and ophthalmopathy. Amplified regions were TCR beta CDR3 sequences from RNA transcripts. The HTBI primer set was used in a first-round RT-PCR of the TCR CDR3. TCRdb redid the calling of the multiplex PCR reads with MiXCR, one entry per CDR3 protein. The sample shows approximately 380,000 distinct CDR3 sequences, around a sixth of them seen only once. The sample taken for sequencing was blood. These receptors originate from a man in his late teens or twenties with Graves' ophthalmopathy.

The genes are TRBV27 and TRBJ1-2, with D tentatively TRBD1 (6 bases). Germline CDR1 and CDR2: MNHEY and SMNVEV (reference sequence). The CDR3 extends over 14 amino acids. Trimming stripped 6 bases from V and 7 bases from J, with 18 bases between. In nucleotides, the CDR3 is TGTGCCAGCAGAACAACAGAGGGGGGGCGTGGCTACACCTTC. It encodes CASRTTEGGRGYTF.

This clonotype was recorded many times. The CDR3 DNA reads as TGTGCCAGCAGCCTCGAGAGGGCCTGGGATGGCTACACCTTC. It translates to CASSLERAWDGYTF. The rearrangement uses TRBV3-1 and TRBJ1-2, with unresolved D. Germline V gives CDR1 LGHDT, CDR2 YNNKEL (reference sequence). Trimming pared 4 bases from V and 6 bases from J, leaving 15 bases between. There are 14 residues in the CDR3.

A few counts support this clonotype. The V and J genes are TRBV6-5 and TRBJ1-6; TRBD1 is a possible D gene (6 bases). The length of the CDR3 is 19 residues. Germline CDR1 MNHEY, CDR2 SVGAGI. V gave up 0 bases and J gave up 9 bases, with 24 bases separating them. The DNA for the CDR3 is TGTGCCAGCAGTTACTCTTCCAGGGGCCCGGATAGTTGGGGTTCACCCCTCCACTTT. As protein: CASSYSSRGPDSWGSPLHF.

This clonotype was seen only a few times. V and J are TRBV6-1 and TRBJ1-2, with D unresolved. In germline, CDR1 is MNHNS, CDR2 SASEGT. The ends were cut back, 2 bases at V and 6 bases at J, with 16 bases in the middle. The CDR3 is 15 amino acids. The DNA for the CDR3 is TGTGCCAGCAGTGAAAACGGGTCCTCTGGGGATGGCTACACCTTC. Translation: CASSENGSSGDGYTF.

Many counts were recorded for this clonotype. J is TRBJ2-7 and V is TRBV5-1; 7 bases match TRBD1. Germline V lookup: CDR1 SGHRS, CDR2 YFSETQ. The trim removed 4 bases at V and 4 bases at J, leaving 11 bases unmatched. The CDR3 is 15 residues long. The chain's CDR3 is CASSPYDRVGYEQYF. The CDR3 DNA is TGCGCCAGCAGCCCCTACGACAGGGTGGGTTACGAGCAGTACTTC.

This clonotype was counted many times. The chain recombines TRBV3-1 with TRBJ2-5, with TRBD1 matching 10 bases. V lost 6 bases and J lost 3; bases outside the gene matches: 13. CDR3 length equals 17 residues. From germline, CDR1 is LGHDT and CDR2 YNNKEL (reference sequence). CDR3 DNA sequence: TGTGCCAGCAGTCGCATCCCGGACAGGGGGATTAAAGAGACCCAGTACTTC. Protein product: CASSRIPDRGIKETQYF.

This clonotype has at least ten counts. The rearrangement links TRBV12-3 or TRBV12-4 to TRBJ1-2; 10 bases are shared with TRBD1. The CDR3 loop spans 14 amino acids. The V segment lost 6 bases and the J segment 7 bases; nucleotides outside the gene matches: 8. The chain's CDR3 is CASSQDRGKSGYTF. CDR3 DNA: TGTGCCAGCAGCCAGGACAGGGGGAAGAGTGGCTACACCTTC.

This clonotype appeared many times. This chain uses TRBV28 with TRBJ2-4; D is possibly TRBD1 or TRBD2 (5 bases each). The germline CDR1 and CDR2 sequences are MDHEN and SYDVKM. Trimming stripped 2 bases from V and 7 bases from J, with 18 bases between. The CDR3 runs to 16 residues. The CDR3 region is CASSLVPKGWGNIQYF. In nucleotides, the CDR3 is TGTGCCAGCAGTTTAGTTCCTAAAGGATGGGGGAACATTCAGTACTTC.

This clonotype was seen ten or more times. The V call is TRBV28, the J call TRBJ2-2; 11 positions agree with TRBD1. The CDR3 is made up of 16 amino acids. Germline lookup yields CDR1 MDHEN and CDR2 SYDVKM. V shed 5 bases and J 4 bases; nucleotides not matched to a gene: 6. The DNA for the CDR3 is TGTGCCAGCAGTCTAGGGACAGGGGGGAGCACCGGGGAGCTGTTTTTT. Its translation: CASSLGTGGSTGELFF.

The CDR3 DNA is TGTGCCAGCTCAGGGGGCTTCTCTGGGGCCAACGTCCTGACTTTC. It translates to CASSGGFSGANVLTF. The chain employs TRBV18 and TRBJ2-6, with TRBD1 as a possible D gene (6 bases). Germline CDR1 and CDR2: KGHSH and LQKENI. V was trimmed by 5 bases and J by 0 bases, leaving 8 bases between them. This CDR3 contains 15 residues.

The chain recombines TRBV6-1 with TRBJ1-2; D possibly corresponds to TRBD1 (6 bases). This CDR3 has 14 residues. The V end was cut by 6 bases, the J end by 7 bases, with 18 bases between. Germline V gene lookup returns CDR1 MNHNS and CDR2 SASEGT. CDR3 nucleotides: TGTGCCAGCAGCACAGGGAGCACCTTTCGTGGCTACACCTTC. This translates into CASSTGSTFRGYTF.

This clonotype has just a few counts. A read error is possible here, since a much larger clone lies one base away. The chain has TRBV11-2 and TRBJ2-7; D could derive from TRBD1 or TRBD2 (5 bases each). This CDR3 has 12 residues. Germline V gene lookup returns CDR1 SGHAT and CDR2 FQNNGV. V was pared by 6 bases and J by 3 bases, with 9 bases between. CDR3 loop: CASRGDLYEQYF. CDR3 DNA sequence: TGTGCCAGCAGAGGGGACCTCTACGAGCAGTACTTC. Complete variable domain (other parts from reference TRBV11-2 and TRBJ2-7): EAGVAQSPRYKIIEKRQSVAFWCNPISGHATLYWYQQILGQGPKLLIQFQNNGVVDDSQLPKDRFSAERLKGVDSTLKIQPAKLEDSAVYLCASRGDLYEQYFGPGTRLTVT.

The chain is built from TRBV24-1 and TRBJ2-5; D is possibly TRBD2 (6 bases). Trimming left V 4 bases short and J 5 bases short, with 13 bases between. CDR3 length: 14 amino acids. Germline V CDR1 and CDR2: KGHDR, SFDVKD. The CDR3 protein is CATSEASVEETQYF. CDR3 sequence (DNA): TGTGCCACCAGTGAGGCTAGCGTGGAGGAGACCCAGTACTTC.

The CDR3 DNA reads as TGTGCCAGCAGTTCCACCGGACTGGGGGCGAACACCGGGGAGCTGTTTTTT. This translates into CASSSTGLGANTGELFF. V is TRBV13 and J is TRBJ2-2; D possibly uses TRBD1 or TRBD2 (5 bases each). CDR3 length: 17 amino acids. Trimming left V 6 bases short and J 0 bases short, with 17 bases between. Germline CDR1 reads PRHDT; CDR2 reads FYEKMQ (reference sequence).

This clonotype was counted a few times. The chain is built from TRBV6-1 and TRBJ2-7; D is perhaps TRBD1 (6 bases). The CDR3 length is 13 residues. Trimming shortened V by 3 bases and J by 4 bases, and 10 bases separated the two germline ends. Per the germline V gene, CDR1 is MNHNS and CDR2 is SASEGT. The CDR3 reads CASSDIRGYEQYF. CDR3 sequence (DNA): TGTGCCAGCAGTGATATCAGGGGTTACGAGCAGTACTTC.

CDR3 DNA: TGCGCCAGCAGTGAGTTTATTACAGCAAGTAATTCACCCCTCCACTTT. Translating it yields CASSEFITASNSPLHF. The chain has TRBV10-2 and TRBJ1-6; unclear D gene. CDR1 is WSHSY and CDR2 is SAAADI in the germline V gene. V was pared by 1 base and J by 6 bases, with 13 bases between. This CDR3 comprises 16 residues.

A few counts support this clonotype. The chain uses TRBV3-1 and TRBJ2-3; TRBD2 aligns across 8 bases. Germline V gives CDR1 LGHDT, CDR2 YNNKEL (reference sequence). The CDR3 is made up of 15 amino acids. The ends lost 1 base at V and 11 bases at J; junction bases unmatched: 11. The CDR3, as DNA: TGTGCCAGCAGCCAAGGTGTCGGGGGGGCGTCGAAGCAGTATTTT. Amino acid sequence: CASSQGVGGASKQYF.

This clonotype was observed at least ten times. J is TRBJ1-4 and V is TRBV3-1; D unresolved. The CDR3 has 15 residues. V lost 0 bases, J lost 7 bases, and 12 bases lay in between. The germline CDR1 and CDR2 sequences are LGHDT and YNNKEL (reference sequence). The CDR3 nucleotides are TGTGCCAGCAGCCAAGATGGGAGGGTTGGTGAAAAACTGTTTTTT. Translating gives CASSQDGRVGEKLFF. Supplemented by reference TRBV3-1 and TRBJ1-4, the full variable domain reads DTAVSQTPKYLVTQMGNDKSIKCEQNLGHDTMYWYKQDSKKFLKIMFSYNNKELIINETVPNRFSPKSPDKAHLNLHINSLELGDSAVYFCASSQDGRVGEKLFFGSGTQLSVL.

As regards this clonotype: A clone one base away is much larger, so this may be a read error. The rearrangement links TRBV5-1 to TRBJ2-5; D may be TRBD2 (5 bases). CDR1 and CDR2 (germline): SGHRS, YFSETQ. This CDR3 comprises 13 residues. The CDR3 region is CAGSEGSIETQYF. CDR3 nucleotide sequence: TGCGCCGGCAGCGAGGGAAGTATAGAGACCCAGTACTTC.

This clonotype appeared a few times. The chain uses TRBV6-1 and TRBJ2-7; D may correspond to TRBD1 or TRBD2 (6 bases each). The CDR3 runs 14 residues. The V gene's germline CDR1 is MNHNS and CDR2 SASEGT. Between the trimmed V and J ends, which lost 6 bases and 2 bases, there was a span of 14 bases. The CDR3 protein is CASSAGQVAYEQYF. CDR3 bases: TGTGCCAGCAGCGCGGGACAAGTCGCCTACGAGCAGTACTTC.

The V and J genes are TRBV19 and TRBJ1-5, with D tentatively TRBD1 (6 bases). CDR1 is LNHDA and CDR2 is SQIVND in the germline V gene (reference sequence). This CDR3 contains 14 residues. With 5 bases removed from V and 7 bases from J, the gap between germline ends came to 15 bases. CDR3 region: CASSQQGIWQPQHF. CDR3 DNA: TGTGCCAGTAGTCAACAGGGTATCTGGCAGCCCCAGCATTTT.

This clonotype was seen ten or more times. The chain combines TRBV28 with TRBJ1-3; D remains unclear. The CDR3 has 14 amino acids. Germline loops: CDR1 MDHEN, CDR2 SYDVKM. Between the trimmed V and J ends, which lost 4 bases and 3 bases, there was a span of 10 bases. The CDR3 spells CASSSYDRGNTIYF. Written as DNA, the CDR3 is TGTGCCAGCAGTTCATACGACCGTGGAAACACCATATATTTT.

The gene calls are TRBV19 and TRBJ1-2; tentative D call: TRBD1 (6 bases). This CDR3 comprises 15 residues. Trimming took off 7 bases at V and 5 bases at J, with 20 bases between the two ends. CDR1 and CDR2 from the germline V gene are LNHDA and SQIVND (reference sequence). The CDR3 region is CASTAAGRGYYGYTF. CDR3 DNA: TGTGCCAGTACCGCGGCCGGCAGGGGTTATTATGGCTACACCTTC.

Worth noting for this clonotype: A much larger clone differs from this one at a single base, so this may be a read error. The genes are TRBV7-3 and TRBJ1-1; D ambiguous. The germline gives CDR1 SGHTA, CDR2 FQGTGA. The CDR3 runs to 14 residues. Written as DNA, the CDR3 is TGTGCCAGCAGCCCTGGACGGAAGAACACTGAAGCTCTCTTT. Amino acid sequence: CASSPGRKNTEALF.

This clonotype was detected many times. The V gene is TRBV28, the J gene TRBJ1-2; D is uncertain. The CDR3 totals 13 residues. V was cut by 5 bases and J by 8 bases, with 15 bases left in between. CDR1 and CDR2 (germline): MDHEN, SYDVKM. The CDR3 protein is CASSLLSDPGYTF. As DNA, the CDR3 is TGTGCCAGCAGTCTCCTGTCGGATCCCGGCTACACCTTC.

This clonotype has only a few counts. The chain couples TRBV19 to TRBJ2-7; D may be TRBD1 or TRBD2 (5 bases each). V gave up 1 base and J gave up 0 bases, with 13 bases separating them. Germline-derived CDR1 and CDR2 are LNHDA and SQIVND (reference sequence). There are 16 residues in the CDR3. The CDR3 protein is CASSIAGTLSSYEQYF. The CDR3 DNA follows: TGTGCCAGTAGTATAGCCGGGACCCTTAGCTCCTACGAGCAGTACTTC.

CDR3 residues: CASSREGLSSPLHF. The CDR3 region has the DNA TGTGCCAGCAGCCGGGAGGGGTTATCTTCACCCCTCCACTTT. The chain combines TRBV6-1 with TRBJ1-6; a possible D gene is TRBD1 (5 bases). The CDR3 has 14 residues. V was cut by 6 bases and J by 9 bases, with 15 bases left in between. Germline V CDR1 and CDR2: MNHNS, SASEGT.

In its sample, this clonotype was seen many times. The rearrangement uses TRBV5-1 and TRBJ1-1; no firm D call. Germline CDR1 is SGHRS and CDR2 is YFSETQ. Deletions cut 0 bases from V and 1 base from J, with 7 bases between. The length of the CDR3 is 14 residues. The CDR3 loop is CASSLGVRNTEAFF. CDR3 sequence (DNA): TGCGCCAGCAGCTTGGGGGTTAGGAACACTGAAGCTTTCTTT. Using reference TRBV5-1 and TRBJ1-1 for the parts outside the CDR3, the full variable domain is KAGVTQTPRYLIKTRGQQVTLSCSPISGHRSVSWYQQTPGQGLQFLFEYFSETQRNKGNFPGRFSGRQFSNSRSEMNVSTLELGDSALYLCASSLGVRNTEAFFGQGTRLTVV.